What follows are 2 T cell receptor beta chains derived from one specimen sequenced in a study of cytomegalovirus exposure and HLA in healthy donors. PCR used 60 Vbeta primers and 13 Jbeta primers. The assay was immunoSEQ multiplex PCR, and TCRdb's table has in-frame clones only and misses some. The table shows about 86,000 clones, with approximately 79% occurring only once. What was sequenced was PBMCs. The receptors were sampled from a female donor in good health and CMV-seronegative.

V usage is TRBV5-1 and J usage is TRBJ2-1; no clear D. CDR3 length: 13 residues. Germline V gene sequence: CDR1 SGHRS, CDR2 YFSETQ. With 0 bases removed from V and 6 bases from J, the gap between germline ends came to 7 bases. The chain's CDR3 is CASSLGQINEQFF. CDR3 coding DNA: TGCGCCAGCAGCTTGGGCCAGATCAATGAGCAGTTCTTC.

This chain links TRBV4-2 with TRBJ2-7; a possible D gene is TRBD2 (6 bases). CDR3 length equals 13 residues. Trimming cost V 0 bases and J 5 bases, with 8 bases left between them. Germline CDR1 reads LGHNA; CDR2 reads YNFKEQ. Here the CDR3 reads CASSQDGGNEQYF. CDR3 in DNA: TGTGCCAGCAGCCAAGATGGAGGGAACGAGCAGTACTTC.